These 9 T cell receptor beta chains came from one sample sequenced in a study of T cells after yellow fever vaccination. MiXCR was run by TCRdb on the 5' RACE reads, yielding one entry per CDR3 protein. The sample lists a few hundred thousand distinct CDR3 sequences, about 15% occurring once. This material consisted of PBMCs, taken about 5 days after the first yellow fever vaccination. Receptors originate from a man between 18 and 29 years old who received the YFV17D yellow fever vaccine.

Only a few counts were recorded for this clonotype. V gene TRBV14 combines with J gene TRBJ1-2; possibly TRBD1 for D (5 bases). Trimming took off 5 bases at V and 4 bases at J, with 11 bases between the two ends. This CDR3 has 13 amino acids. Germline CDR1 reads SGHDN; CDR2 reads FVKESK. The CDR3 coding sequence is TGTGCCAGCAGCGGGGCCGGGTTCTATGGCTACACCTTC. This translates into CASSGAGFYGYTF.

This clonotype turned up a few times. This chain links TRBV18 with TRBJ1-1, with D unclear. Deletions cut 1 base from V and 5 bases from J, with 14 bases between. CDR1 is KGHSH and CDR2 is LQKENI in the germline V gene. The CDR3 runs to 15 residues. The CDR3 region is CASSPQPGITTEAFF. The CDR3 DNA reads TGTGCCAGCTCACCACAGCCAGGTATAACGACTGAAGCTTTCTTT.

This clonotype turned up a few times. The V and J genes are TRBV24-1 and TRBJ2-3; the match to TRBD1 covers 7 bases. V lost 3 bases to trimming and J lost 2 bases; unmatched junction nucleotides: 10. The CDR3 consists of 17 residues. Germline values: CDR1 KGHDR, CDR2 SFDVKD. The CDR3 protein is CATSDRDRADATDTQYF. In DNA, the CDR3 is TGTGCCACCAGTGATCGTGACAGGGCCGACGCCACAGATACGCAGTATTTT.

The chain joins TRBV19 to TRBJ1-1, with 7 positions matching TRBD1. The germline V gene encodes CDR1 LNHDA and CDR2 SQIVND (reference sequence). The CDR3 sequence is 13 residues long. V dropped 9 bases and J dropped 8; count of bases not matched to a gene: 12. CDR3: CASLQSRQGEAFF. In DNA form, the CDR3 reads TGTGCCAGCCTACAGTCGAGACAGGGCGAAGCTTTCTTT.

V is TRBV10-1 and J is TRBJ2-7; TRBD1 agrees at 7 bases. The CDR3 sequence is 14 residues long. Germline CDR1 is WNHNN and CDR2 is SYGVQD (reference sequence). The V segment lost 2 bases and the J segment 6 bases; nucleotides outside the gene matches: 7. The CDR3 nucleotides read TGCGCCAGCAGTGAGCATCGGGCAGGGGGCGAGCAGTACTTC. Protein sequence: CASSEHRAGGEQYF.

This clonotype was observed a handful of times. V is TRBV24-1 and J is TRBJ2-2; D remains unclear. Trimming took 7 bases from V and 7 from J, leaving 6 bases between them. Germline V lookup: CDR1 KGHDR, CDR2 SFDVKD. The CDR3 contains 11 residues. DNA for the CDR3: TGTGCCACCAGCGGTAGCGGGGAGCTGTTTTTT. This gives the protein CATSGSGELFF.

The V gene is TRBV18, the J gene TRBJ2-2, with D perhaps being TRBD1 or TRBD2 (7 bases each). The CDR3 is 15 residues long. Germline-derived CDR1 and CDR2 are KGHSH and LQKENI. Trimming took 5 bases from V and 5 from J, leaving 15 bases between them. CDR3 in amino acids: CASSKSGTATGELFF. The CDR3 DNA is TGTGCCAGCTCAAAGAGCGGGACAGCGACCGGGGAGCTGTTTTTT.

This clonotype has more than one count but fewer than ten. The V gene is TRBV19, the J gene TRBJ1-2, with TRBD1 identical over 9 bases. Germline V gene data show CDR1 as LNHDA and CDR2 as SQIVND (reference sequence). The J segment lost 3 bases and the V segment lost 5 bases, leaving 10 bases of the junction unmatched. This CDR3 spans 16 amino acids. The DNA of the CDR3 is TGTGCCAGTAGTCTAACCGGGACAGGGACCTACTATGGCTACACCTTC. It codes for CASSLTGTGTYYGYTF.

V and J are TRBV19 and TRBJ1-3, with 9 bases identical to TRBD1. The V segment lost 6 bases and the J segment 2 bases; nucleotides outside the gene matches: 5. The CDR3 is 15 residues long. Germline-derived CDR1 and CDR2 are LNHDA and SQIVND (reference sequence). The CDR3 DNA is TGTGCCAGTAGAACCCGGACAGGGGCTGGAAACACCATATATTTT. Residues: CASRTRTGAGNTIYF.